This T cell receptor (beta chain) came from a study of T cell changes during pregnancy in multiple sclerosis. V was cut by 3 bases and J by 4 bases, with 7 bases left in between. The length of the CDR3 is 12 residues. Germline assignment: CDR1 SNHLY and CDR2 FYNNEI. Produced via immunoSEQ multiplex PCR; TCRdb's table is partial and in-frame only. The sample holds around 79,000 clones, about 90% seen once. The sequences come from CD4+ T cells from peripheral blood mononuclear cells, collected in the second trimester of pregnancy. The chain carries TRBV2 and TRBJ2-7; a possible D gene is TRBD1 (6 bases). The clonotype was recovered from a female donor with multiple sclerosis, enrolled in a pregnancy study. The CDR3 spells CASSDQGYEQYF. The CDR3 nucleotides read TGTGCCAGCAGTGATCAGGGGTACGAGCAGTACTTC.